The present TCR beta chain was sequenced within a study of blood T cells in healthy people across ages. This clonotype was detected only a few times. The V end lost 4 bases, the J end lost 5 bases, and 14 bases lay between the germline ends. Per the germline V gene, CDR1 is MNHNY and CDR2 is SVGAGI (reference sequence). The CDR3 has 14 residues. Then a second PCR, running about 7 to 11 cycles, was carried out with a sample-barcoded 5' primer and a J-beta primer mix. Each TCR beta cDNA got a 12-nucleotide random molecular identifier. TCRdb reanalysed the 5' RACE reads using MiXCR and keeps one entry per CDR3 protein. The sample yields roughly 1 million distinct CDR3 sequences, approximately 25% seen once. Another study also made use of these data, one on T cells of mothers and their children. That study adds: A few healthy Caucasian mothers gave samples, and so did their six children. Microchimeric T cell clones that persisted were not detected.

This sequence originates from a girl aged 2 to 10 in good health. The chain couples TRBV6-6 to TRBJ2-5, with a weak D call TRBD1 (5 bases). Sample: blood. The CDR3 nucleotides read TGTGCCAGCAGTTTTATTGCAGGGCCGGAGACCCAGTACTTC. Translating gives CASSFIAGPETQYF.